Here is one T cell receptor beta chain with its context. The data were taken from a study of blood T cell repertoires in COVID-19. Repertoires were generated with immunoSEQ multiplex PCR, while TCRdb's copy carries only in-frame clones and drops some. The sample holds roughly 140,000 clones; 80% to 90% are singletons and the top ten take around 14%. Germline V gives CDR1 SQVTM, CDR2 ANQGSEA. The J segment lost 1 base and the V segment lost 1 base, leaving 12 bases of the junction unmatched. This CDR3 is 17 amino acids long. This chain connects TRBV29-1 to TRBJ1-1; 7 positions match TRBD1. This clonotype originated in a woman in her thirties or forties with acute or convalescent COVID-19. The source material was peripheral blood. The DNA of the CDR3 is TGCAGCGTTGAAGGGTCCGGGACAGTCATTTCGAACACTGAAGCTTTCTTT. The encoded protein is CSVEGSGTVISNTEAFF.